This is a list of T cell receptor beta chains from one sample in a study of T cells in localized non-small cell lung cancer. Assay used: immunoSEQ multiplex PCR; TCRdb lists only in-frame clones, some missing. The data hold roughly 35,000 clones, with 85% to 95% observed a single time. Sequencing used peripheral blood, obtained before any cancer treatment. These receptors all stem from a female donor of 60 years or more with stage I lung adenocarcinoma. CDR3s include the opening cysteine and the closing phenylalanine or tryptophan. Fields, in order: D gene, J gene, CDR3 length, V gene, clone size, CDR3 protein, CDR3 DNA. The D gene is left open where the match is weak. Expanded clones are given a class, and other clones once, few, many or no size at all.

D gene: -; J gene: TRBJ1-1; CDR3 length: 16; V gene: TRBV6-1; clone size: -; CDR3 protein: CASSELGAPLNTEAFF; CDR3 DNA: TGTGCCAGCAGTGAATTAGGCGCACCCTTGAACACTGAAGCTTTCTTT
D gene: -; J gene: TRBJ2-1; CDR3 length: 16; V gene: TRBV6-4; clone size: -; CDR3 protein: CASSPGPTSSYNEQFF; CDR3 DNA: TGTGCCAGCAGTCCGGGACCGACGAGCTCCTACAATGAGCAGTTCTTC
D gene: -; J gene: TRBJ1-5; CDR3 length: 18; V gene: TRBV6-1; clone size: -; CDR3 protein: CASSEATRDFYGNQPQHF; CDR3 DNA: TGTGCCAGCAGTGAAGCCACTCGGGACTTCTATGGCAATCAGCCCCAGCATTTT
D gene: TRBD2; J gene: TRBJ2-2; CDR3 length: 18; V gene: TRBV9; clone size: -; CDR3 protein: CASTPWGGGTSHTGELFF; CDR3 DNA: TGTGCCAGCACCCCGTGGGGAGGTGGGACTAGCCACACCGGGGAGCTGTTTTTT
D gene: -; J gene: TRBJ1-2; CDR3 length: 15; V gene: TRBV6-1; clone size: -; CDR3 protein: CASSVAGVNNYGYTF; CDR3 DNA: TGTGCCAGCAGTGTCGCAGGGGTCAATAACTATGGCTACACCTTC
D gene: TRBD1; J gene: TRBJ1-1; CDR3 length: 13; V gene: TRBV7-9; clone size: once; CDR3 protein: CASSSQGETEAFF; CDR3 DNA: TGTGCCAGCAGCTCCCAGGGGGAAACTGAAGCTTTCTTT
D gene: -; J gene: TRBJ2-2; CDR3 length: 12; V gene: TRBV10-3; clone size: -; CDR3 protein: CAISGTPGELFF; CDR3 DNA: TGTGCCATCAGCGGGACACCCGGGGAGCTGTTTTTT
D gene: -; J gene: TRBJ1-2; CDR3 length: 18; V gene: TRBV7-9; clone size: -; CDR3 protein: CASSLAGMGGQPNYGYTF; CDR3 DNA: TGTGCCAGCAGCTTAGCGGGTATGGGCGGACAGCCCAACTATGGCTACACCTTC
D gene: -; J gene: TRBJ1-1; CDR3 length: 14; V gene: TRBV2; clone size: -; CDR3 protein: CASTERVVVTEAFF; CDR3 DNA: TGTGCCAGCACGGAAAGGGTTGTTGTCACTGAAGCTTTCTTT
D gene: -; J gene: TRBJ2-1; CDR3 length: 14; V gene: TRBV7-2; clone size: -; CDR3 protein: CASSPQTWGDEQFF; CDR3 DNA: TGTGCCAGCAGCCCCCAGACGTGGGGGGATGAGCAGTTCTTC
D gene: -; J gene: TRBJ1-2; CDR3 length: 15; V gene: TRBV11-2; clone size: -; CDR3 protein: CASSSPGGDVHGYTF; CDR3 DNA: TGTGCCAGCAGCTCTCCTGGGGGGGACGTACATGGCTACACCTTC
D gene: TRBD1; J gene: TRBJ2-1; CDR3 length: 17; V gene: TRBV7-9; clone size: -; CDR3 protein: CASSLVRLGQGYNEQFF; CDR3 DNA: TGTGCCAGCAGCTTAGTCCGTTTGGGACAGGGGTATAATGAGCAGTTCTTC
D gene: TRBD1; J gene: TRBJ1-4; CDR3 length: 14; V gene: TRBV7-9; clone size: -; CDR3 protein: CASSPGGVDEKLFF; CDR3 DNA: TGTGCCAGCAGCCCAGGGGGAGTTGATGAAAAACTGTTTTTT
D gene: -; J gene: TRBJ1-1; CDR3 length: 16; V gene: TRBV10-2; clone size: -; CDR3 protein: CASSVDSVIMNTEAFF; CDR3 DNA: TGCGCCAGCAGTGTAGACTCGGTTATAATGAACACTGAAGCTTTCTTT
D gene: TRBD1; J gene: TRBJ1-1; CDR3 length: 15; V gene: TRBV11-2; clone size: -; CDR3 protein: CASTSLRGRGTEAFF; CDR3 DNA: TGTGCCAGCACATCTCTGAGGGGGCGCGGGACTGAAGCTTTCTTT
D gene: -; J gene: TRBJ1-2; CDR3 length: 11; V gene: TRBV28; clone size: -; CDR3 protein: CATGSNYGYTF; CDR3 DNA: TGTGCCACAGGCTCCAACTATGGCTACACCTTC
D gene: -; J gene: TRBJ2-3; CDR3 length: 13; V gene: TRBV19; clone size: -; CDR3 protein: CASSIGFTDTQYF; CDR3 DNA: TGTGCCAGTAGTATAGGGTTCACAGATACGCAGTATTTT
D gene: TRBD1; J gene: TRBJ2-1; CDR3 length: 13; V gene: TRBV6-5; clone size: once; CDR3 protein: CASSGQGVNEQFF; CDR3 DNA: TGTGCCAGCTCGGGACAGGGCGTGAATGAGCAGTTCTTC
D gene: TRBD1; J gene: TRBJ1-1; CDR3 length: 16; V gene: TRBV18; clone size: -; CDR3 protein: CASSPQLQGASTEAFF; CDR3 DNA: TGTGCCAGCTCACCCCAGTTACAGGGGGCAAGCACTGAAGCTTTCTTT
D gene: TRBD1; J gene: TRBJ1-1; CDR3 length: 14; V gene: TRBV19; clone size: -; CDR3 protein: CASSVDRGQTEAFF; CDR3 DNA: TGTGCCAGTAGTGTGGACAGGGGACAAACTGAAGCTTTCTTT
D gene: TRBD1; J gene: TRBJ2-3; CDR3 length: 15; V gene: TRBV11-3; clone size: -; CDR3 protein: CASSPGQGAEDTQYF; CDR3 DNA: TGTGCCAGCAGCCCCGGACAGGGGGCTGAAGATACGCAGTATTTT
D gene: -; J gene: TRBJ1-1; CDR3 length: 14; V gene: TRBV11-2; clone size: -; CDR3 protein: CASSLTGRGTEAFF; CDR3 DNA: TGTGCCAGCAGCTTAACAGGGCGGGGTACTGAAGCTTTCTTT
D gene: -; J gene: TRBJ2-1; CDR3 length: 16; V gene: TRBV5-1; clone size: few; CDR3 protein: CASSLEGPISDNEQFF; CDR3 DNA: TGCGCCAGCAGCTTGGAGGGACCCATCTCGGACAATGAGCAGTTCTTC
D gene: TRBD2; J gene: TRBJ2-1; CDR3 length: 15; V gene: TRBV19; clone size: -; CDR3 protein: CASSTTSGGADEQFF; CDR3 DNA: TGTGCCAGTAGTACGACTAGCGGGGGGGCCGATGAGCAGTTCTTC
D gene: -; J gene: TRBJ2-5; CDR3 length: 11; V gene: TRBV7-9; clone size: few; CDR3 protein: CASSRQETQYF; CDR3 DNA: TGTGCCAGCAGCCGGCAAGAGACCCAGTACTTC
D gene: -; J gene: TRBJ1-1; CDR3 length: 14; V gene: TRBV19; clone size: -; CDR3 protein: CASSIVMGDTEAFF; CDR3 DNA: TGTGCCAGTAGTATAGTAATGGGAGACACTGAAGCTTTCTTT
D gene: -; J gene: TRBJ2-7; CDR3 length: 15; V gene: TRBV5-6; clone size: -; CDR3 protein: CASSLVPGPSYEQYF; CDR3 DNA: TGTGCCAGCAGCTTGGTCCCGGGACCGTCCTACGAGCAGTACTTC
D gene: -; J gene: TRBJ2-4; CDR3 length: 15; V gene: TRBV28; clone size: -; CDR3 protein: CASSLSGMAKNIQYF; CDR3 DNA: TGTGCCAGCAGTTTGTCGGGTATGGCCAAAAACATTCAGTACTTC
D gene: TRBD1; J gene: TRBJ2-3; CDR3 length: 16; V gene: TRBV5-1; clone size: -; CDR3 protein: CASSRGDRGSTDTQYF; CDR3 DNA: TGCGCCAGCAGCCGTGGGGACAGGGGTAGCACAGATACGCAGTATTTT
D gene: -; J gene: TRBJ1-1; CDR3 length: 16; V gene: TRBV12-5; clone size: once; CDR3 protein: CASASPGYRMNTEAFF; CDR3 DNA: TGTGCTAGTGCCTCCCCGGGCTACAGAATGAACACTGAAGCTTTCTTT
D gene: -; J gene: TRBJ2-3; CDR3 length: 14; V gene: TRBV5-5; clone size: -; CDR3 protein: CASSLRDLADTQYF; CDR3 DNA: TGTGCCAGCAGCTTGCGGGACTTGGCAGATACGCAGTATTTT
D gene: TRBD2; J gene: TRBJ2-5; CDR3 length: 15; V gene: TRBV5-4; clone size: -; CDR3 protein: CASSSLAGGWETQYF; CDR3 DNA: TGTGCCAGCAGCTCACTAGCGGGGGGCTGGGAGACCCAGTACTTC
D gene: -; J gene: TRBJ2-3; CDR3 length: 14; V gene: TRBV6-5; clone size: -; CDR3 protein: CASSYYLPPDTQYF; CDR3 DNA: TGTGCCAGCAGTTACTACCTCCCCCCTGATACGCAGTATTTT
D gene: TRBD2; J gene: TRBJ2-1; CDR3 length: 14; V gene: TRBV6-6; clone size: -; CDR3 protein: CASLPSGGYNEQFF; CDR3 DNA: TGTGCCAGCCTTCCTAGCGGGGGATACAATGAGCAGTTCTTC
D gene: -; J gene: TRBJ1-2; CDR3 length: 16; V gene: TRBV6-5; clone size: -; CDR3 protein: CASSYNPGRGGYGYTF; CDR3 DNA: TGTGCCAGCAGTTACAATCCGGGGCGAGGAGGCTATGGCTACACCTTC
D gene: TRBD1; J gene: TRBJ2-1; CDR3 length: 18; V gene: TRBV29-1; clone size: once; CDR3 protein: CSAEKGGQGVSSYNEQFF; CDR3 DNA: TGCAGCGCCGAAAAGGGGGGACAGGGGGTTAGTTCCTACAATGAGCAGTTCTTC
D gene: TRBD1; J gene: TRBJ2-7; CDR3 length: 18; V gene: TRBV19; clone size: once; CDR3 protein: CASSIKTGPAINRYEQYF; CDR3 DNA: TGTGCCAGTAGTATCAAGACAGGGCCGGCCATAAACAGATACGAGCAGTACTTC
D gene: -; J gene: TRBJ2-1; CDR3 length: 14; V gene: TRBV6-1; clone size: -; CDR3 protein: CASIFQGAYNEQFF; CDR3 DNA: TGTGCCAGCATCTTCCAGGGCGCCTACAATGAGCAGTTCTTC
D gene: -; J gene: TRBJ1-2; CDR3 length: 13; V gene: TRBV6-1; clone size: -; CDR3 protein: CASSADGDYGYTF; CDR3 DNA: TGTGCCAGCAGTGCGGACGGCGACTATGGCTACACCTTC
D gene: TRBD1; J gene: TRBJ1-2; CDR3 length: 14; V gene: TRBV6-5; clone size: -; CDR3 protein: CASRSGGAKYGYTF; CDR3 DNA: TGTGCCAGCAGGTCAGGGGGCGCGAAATATGGCTACACCTTC
D gene: -; J gene: TRBJ1-1; CDR3 length: 15; V gene: TRBV6-5; clone size: -; CDR3 protein: CASSYSGGGNTEAFF; CDR3 DNA: TGTGCCAGCAGTTATAGTGGGGGGGGGAACACTGAAGCTTTCTTT
D gene: TRBD2; J gene: TRBJ2-1; CDR3 length: 15; V gene: TRBV7-2; clone size: -; CDR3 protein: CASSSNRGGYNEQFF; CDR3 DNA: TGTGCCAGCAGCTCCAACCGCGGGGGTTACAATGAGCAGTTCTTC
D gene: -; J gene: TRBJ1-1; CDR3 length: 11; V gene: TRBV6-5; clone size: few; CDR3 protein: CASRRQFEAFF; CDR3 DNA: TGTGCCAGCAGACGCCAGTTTGAAGCTTTCTTT
D gene: -; J gene: TRBJ1-3; CDR3 length: 15; V gene: TRBV27; clone size: -; CDR3 protein: CASSTLGRTGNTIYF; CDR3 DNA: TGTGCCAGCAGCACCCTAGGGAGGACTGGAAACACCATATATTTT
D gene: -; J gene: TRBJ1-1; CDR3 length: 14; V gene: TRBV19; clone size: -; CDR3 protein: CASSMGRMNTEAFF; CDR3 DNA: TGTGCCAGTAGTATGGGCAGAATGAACACTGAAGCTTTCTTT
D gene: TRBD2; J gene: TRBJ2-3; CDR3 length: 15; V gene: TRBV10-3; clone size: -; CDR3 protein: CAISEGRGASDTQYF; CDR3 DNA: TGTGCCATCAGTGAGGGGCGGGGGGCTTCGGATACGCAGTATTTT
D gene: TRBD2; J gene: TRBJ2-5; CDR3 length: 15; V gene: TRBV11-2; clone size: once; CDR3 protein: CASSPFTGGPETQYF; CDR3 DNA: TGTGCCAGCAGCCCTTTTACGGGGGGGCCCGAGACCCAGTACTTC
D gene: -; J gene: TRBJ1-1; CDR3 length: 15; V gene: TRBV28; clone size: -; CDR3 protein: CASSPPRGVGTEAFF; CDR3 DNA: TGTGCCAGCAGTCCCCCTCGGGGGGTGGGCACTGAAGCTTTCTTT